These 23 T cell receptor beta chains came from one sample sequenced in a study of T cell responses to AZD1222 COVID-19 vaccine. Only in-frame clones appear in the TCRdb table, and some are missing; sequencing was by immunoSEQ multiplex PCR. The data contain 150,000 to 200,000 clones, 80% to 95% of them seen just once; the ten biggest clones take up less than 2.5%. The specimen was peripheral blood, collected on day 0 of AZD1222 vaccination. These receptors all come from an adult in good health.

The chain recombines TRBV2 with TRBJ2-6; 7 nucleotides align to TRBD1. V shed 5 bases and J 11 bases; nucleotides not matched to a gene: 6. Germline loops: CDR1 SNHLY, CDR2 FYNNEI. There are 13 residues in the CDR3. CDR3 amino acids: CASSLRQGDVLTF. In DNA, the CDR3 is TGTGCCAGCAGTTTAAGACAGGGCGACGTCCTGACTTTC. Supplemented by reference TRBV2 and TRBJ2-6, the full variable domain reads EPEVTQTPSHQVTQMGQEVILRCVPISNHLYFYWYRQILGQKVEFLVSFYNNEISEKSEIFDDQFSVERPDGSNFTLKIRSTKLEDSAMYFCASSLRQGDVLTFGAGSRLTVL.

The chain is built from TRBV6-5 and TRBJ2-3, with unresolved D. The CDR3 consists of 15 residues. The V gene's germline CDR1 is MNHEY and CDR2 SVGAGI. Trimming took off 6 bases at V and 2 bases at J, with 15 bases between the two ends. Here the CDR3 reads CASSRRWGVTDTQYF. The CDR3 coding sequence is TGTGCCAGCAGCCGGCGCTGGGGTGTCACAGATACGCAGTATTTT.

The chain employs TRBV19 and TRBJ1-5; D not resolved. Trimming shortened V by 1 base and J by 1 base, and 11 bases separated the two germline ends. Germline values: CDR1 LNHDA, CDR2 SQIVND (reference sequence). The CDR3 totals 16 residues. CDR3 in DNA: TGTGCCAGTAGTATAGGTCGGGCGGGCAGCAATCAGCCCCAGCATTTT. As protein: CASSIGRAGSNQPQHF.

This chain links TRBV25-1 with TRBJ1-5, with 9 bases aligning to TRBD1. The germline CDR1 and CDR2 sequences are MGHDK and SYGVNS. The CDR3 contains 16 residues. V lost 4 bases, J lost 5 bases, and 9 bases stayed unmatched. CDR3 protein: CASSGAGTGFHQPQHF. The CDR3, as DNA: TGTGCCAGCAGTGGGGCTGGGACAGGGTTTCATCAGCCCCAGCATTTT. The variable domain in full, with the rest retrieved from reference TRBV25-1 and TRBJ1-5, is EADIYQTPRYLVIGTGKKITLECSQTMGHDKMYWYQQDPGMELHLIHYSYGVNSTEKGDLSSESTVSRIRTEHFPLTLESARPSHTSQYLCASSGAGTGFHQPQHFGDGTRLSIL.

The rearrangement links TRBV5-5 to TRBJ1-6, with 8 bases identical to TRBD1. The CDR3 spans 15 residues. Germline CDR1 and CDR2: SGHKS and YYEKEE (reference sequence). V dropped 3 bases and J dropped 5; count of bases not matched to a gene: 4. DNA for the CDR3: TGTGCCAGCAGCTCGTTACAGGGGGATAATTCACCCCTCCACTTT. The encoded protein is CASSSLQGDNSPLHF.

The chain employs TRBV25-1 and TRBJ1-1; D is uncertain. V dropped 7 bases and J dropped 0 bases, with 9 bases sitting between them. There are 13 residues in the CDR3. CDR1 MGHDK and CDR2 SYGVNS come from the germline V gene. CDR3 in DNA: TGTGCCAGCACCTATGGGGTGAACACTGAAGCTTTCTTT. It translates to CASTYGVNTEAFF.

CDR3 DNA sequence: TGTGCCAGCAGTCGCCCAGGGGGTCCCACCTACGAGCAGTACTTC. It is translated as CASSRPGGPTYEQYF. The chain is built from TRBV14 and TRBJ2-7; 7 bases align to TRBD1. Germline CDR1 reads SGHDN; CDR2 reads FVKESK. The CDR3 contains 15 residues. The trim removed 6 bases at V and 2 bases at J, leaving 10 bases unmatched.

This sequence joins TRBV5-4 and TRBJ2-5; 12 bases are a match to TRBD2. Unmatched junction bases numbered 7, after V lost 0 bases and J lost 7 bases. The CDR3 contains 16 residues. The germline gives CDR1 SGHNT, CDR2 YYREEE (reference sequence). CDR3: CASSLESSGGAGTQYF. CDR3 bases: TGTGCCAGCAGCTTGGAATCTAGCGGGGGGGCGGGGACCCAGTACTTC. Drawing the rest from reference TRBV5-4 and TRBJ2-5, the complete variable domain is ETGVTQSPTHLIKTRGQQVTLRCSSQSGHNTVSWYQQALGQGPQFIFQYYREEENGRGNFPPRFSGLQFPNYSSELNVNALELDDSALYLCASSLESSGGAGTQYFGPGTRLLVL.

The V call is TRBV19, the J call TRBJ1-5, with D possibly matching TRBD1 (5 bases). The CDR3 extends over 13 amino acids. V dropped 6 bases and J dropped 7 bases, with 13 bases sitting between them. CDR1 and CDR2 from the germline V gene are LNHDA and SQIVND (reference sequence). The CDR3 is CASSLARGQPQHF. The CDR3 DNA follows: TGTGCCAGTAGCCTTGCGCGGGGCCAGCCCCAGCATTTT.

The chain combines TRBV18 with TRBJ2-1; TRBD2 is a possible D gene (6 bases). Trimming took off 2 bases at V and 10 bases at J, with 9 bases between the two ends. The CDR3 consists of 12 residues. Germline V gene sequence: CDR1 KGHSH, CDR2 LQKENI. CDR3 residues: CASSPEAGEQFF. CDR3 coding DNA: TGTGCCAGCTCACCAGAGGCGGGGGAGCAGTTCTTC.

The rearrangement uses TRBV5-5 and TRBJ2-3; a possible D gene is TRBD2 (5 bases). This CDR3 has 15 amino acids. Germline loops: CDR1 SGHKS, CDR2 YYEKEE (reference sequence). The V end was cut by 4 bases, the J end by 8 bases, with 20 bases between. CDR3 loop: CASSVEIFKGVTQYF. The DNA for the CDR3 is TGTGCCAGCAGCGTAGAGATCTTTAAGGGAGTTACGCAGTATTTT.

This rearrangement joins TRBV18 to TRBJ1-6, with 7 bases aligning to TRBD1. Germline V CDR1 and CDR2: KGHSH, LQKENI. The CDR3 is made up of 14 amino acids. The junction had 3 bases not matched to a gene; V was cut back by 1 base and J by 9 bases. CDR3 coding DNA: TGTGCCAGCTCACCACAGGGGGCGAGTTCACCCCTCCACTTT. It translates to CASSPQGASSPLHF.

The rearrangement uses TRBV12-3 or TRBV12-4 and TRBJ1-1; TRBD1 is a possible D gene (5 bases). The length of the CDR3 is 12 residues. V lost 6 bases and J lost 6, with 11 bases in between. CDR3 sequence: CASSLWGAEAFF. The DNA of the CDR3 is TGTGCCAGCAGCCTGTGGGGGGCTGAAGCTTTCTTT.

The chain has TRBV27 and TRBJ1-1; D gene uncertain. Germline CDR1 is MNHEY and CDR2 is SMNVEV (reference sequence). Trimming took off 3 bases at V and 1 base at J, with 9 bases between the two ends. The CDR3 extends over 14 amino acids. The CDR3 loop reads CASSFDSGNTEAFF. The CDR3 DNA sequence: TGTGCCAGCAGTTTTGACTCAGGGAACACTGAAGCTTTCTTT.

The rearrangement joins TRBV7-8 to TRBJ1-1; tentatively, D is TRBD1 (5 bases). V was pared by 4 bases and J by 1 base, with 13 bases between. The CDR3 has 15 residues. Looked up from germline, CDR1 is SGHVS and CDR2 is FQNEAQ. CDR3 loop: CASSSRVRPNTEAFF. DNA of the CDR3: TGTGCCAGCAGCTCCAGGGTCCGCCCGAACACTGAAGCTTTCTTT.

V is TRBV5-1 and J is TRBJ1-2, with 8 bases identical to TRBD1. The germline CDR1 and CDR2 sequences are SGHRS and YFSETQ. V was clipped by 3 bases and J by 6 bases; unmatched bases: 4. CDR3 length: 13 amino acids. The DNA for the CDR3 is TGCGCCAGCAGCTCGACAGGGGAGGATGGCTACACCTTC. It is translated as CASSSTGEDGYTF.

The chain uses TRBV7-2 and TRBJ1-5; tentatively, D is TRBD1 (5 bases). V was cut by 5 bases and J by 2 bases, with 10 bases left in between. Germline V lookup: CDR1 SGHTA, CDR2 FQGNSA. The CDR3 totals 14 residues. CDR3 DNA: TGTGCCAGCAGCGGCAGGGACGGCAATCAGCCCCAGCATTTT. The encoded protein is CASSGRDGNQPQHF.

The chain recombines TRBV30 with TRBJ1-6, with D possibly TRBD1 on 5 matching bases. V lost 5 bases and J 4 bases, leaving 12 bases between the germline ends. Germline lookup yields CDR1 GTSNPN and CDR2 SVGIG (reference sequence). There are 14 residues in the CDR3. As DNA, the CDR3 is TGTGCCTGGTCACCGGGACGGTATAATTCACCCCTCCACTTT. This codes for CAWSPGRYNSPLHF.

The rearrangement uses TRBV5-4 and TRBJ2-7, with D possibly called TRBD1 or TRBD2 (5 bases each). This CDR3 spans 15 amino acids. The V and J ends lost 5 bases and 3 bases respectively, with 18 bases between them. Germline CDR1 and CDR2: SGHNT and YYREEE (reference sequence). CDR3 residues: CASSGVWGSVYEQYF. In DNA, the CDR3 is TGTGCCAGCAGTGGGGTCTGGGGGAGCGTCTACGAGCAGTACTTC.

The chain uses TRBV5-8 and TRBJ1-4, with D hard to call. CDR1 and CDR2 from the germline V gene are SGHTS and YDEGEE. CDR3 length equals 12 residues. Trimming took 4 bases from V and 8 from J, leaving 9 bases between them. CDR3 loop: CASSRDAEKLFF. CDR3 nucleotide sequence: TGTGCCAGCAGCCGCGATGCGGAAAAACTGTTTTTT.

The chain combines TRBV7-3 with TRBJ1-1; no reliable D call. V was shortened by 6 bases and J by 5 bases, with 16 bases between the two germline ends. This CDR3 has 14 residues. In germline, CDR1 is SGHTA, CDR2 FQGTGA. The CDR3 bases are TGTGCCAGCAGAGTTAAGGGATCGGGAACTGAAGCTTTCTTT. It codes for CASRVKGSGTEAFF.

The rearrangement uses TRBV2 and TRBJ2-3; 14 positions match TRBD2. Unmatched junction bases numbered 4, after V lost 4 bases and J lost 4 bases. Germline V lookup: CDR1 SNHLY, CDR2 FYNNEI. The CDR3 spans 16 residues. CDR3 sequence: CASSVGLAGGADTQYF. The CDR3, as DNA: TGTGCCAGCAGTGTCGGACTAGCGGGGGGAGCAGATACGCAGTATTTT.

V is TRBV7-9 and J is TRBJ1-1; weak D call: TRBD1 (5 bases). The V gene lost 2 bases and the J gene lost 9 bases, with 10 bases spanning the gap. CDR1 SEHNR and CDR2 FQNEAQ come from the germline V gene (reference sequence). CDR3 length: 12 amino acids. The CDR3 region has the DNA TGTGCCAGCAGCTTATCGGCAGGGAAAGCTTTCTTT. Its translation: CASSLSAGKAFF.